A single sample is the source of the 25 T cell receptor beta chains below, sequenced in a study of CD8 T cells in ankylosing spondylitis. Study-wide results and caveats: For ankylosing spondylitis blood, a TCR beta motif of seven to nine highly homologous variants appeared characteristic.

No antigen has been assigned to these receptors. Via MiXCR, TCRdb re-called the 5' RACE reads, giving one row per CDR3 protein. The sample shows more than 400,000 distinct CDR3 sequences, 5.3% of them seen only once. Sequenced sample: blood, either unsorted or a sorted T cell fraction (not recorded which). These receptors came from a male donor with ankylosing spondylitis.

CDR3 sequence reads: CASKGRGETQYF. In DNA form, the CDR3 reads TGTGCCAGCAAGGGGAGGGGTGAGACCCAGTACTTC. The chain carries TRBV2 and TRBJ2-5, with 7 bases fitting TRBD2. J was trimmed by 5 bases and V by 7 bases; bases with no gene match: 4. The CDR3 has 12 residues. Per the germline V gene, CDR1 is SNHLY and CDR2 is FYNNEI.

This clonotype occurred many times. The gene calls are TRBV5-1 and TRBJ1-1; tentative D call: TRBD1 (6 bases). The CDR3 covers 16 residues. Germline V gives CDR1 SGHRS, CDR2 YFSETQ. V lost 3 bases to trimming and J lost 1 base, with 16 bases between them. For the CDR3, the DNA is TGCGCCAGCAGCTACCAATCGACAGGAGCGAACACTGAAGCTTTCTTT. It translates to CASSYQSTGANTEAFF.

This clonotype was found many times. The rearrangement links TRBV7-2 to TRBJ2-1; possibly TRBD2 for D (5 bases). Trimming pared 5 bases from V and 0 bases from J, leaving 11 bases between. Germline V gene data show CDR1 as SGHTA and CDR2 as FQGNSA. The CDR3 contains 15 residues. CDR3 sequence reads: CASSAISGSYNEQFF. The DNA for the CDR3 is TGTGCCAGCAGCGCCATAAGCGGCTCCTACAATGAGCAGTTCTTC.

This clonotype showed up many times. This sequence joins TRBV9 and TRBJ2-1, with 9 bases fitting TRBD2. The V gene end was trimmed by 1 base and the J gene end by 7 bases; junction bases not matched to a gene: 6. The CDR3 runs to 15 residues. In germline, CDR1 is SGDLS, CDR2 YYNGEE. CDR3 nucleotide sequence: TGTGCCAGCAGCGTACGGCGCGGGGGGGCGAATGAGCAGTTCTTC. This encodes CASSVRRGGANEQFF.

The rearrangement joins TRBV20-1 to TRBJ2-5; D not certain. Trimming removed 3 bases from V and 2 bases from J, with 19 bases in between. CDR3 size: 16 residues. The V gene's germline CDR1 is DFQATT and CDR2 SNEGSKA (reference sequence). This chain's CDR3 is CSASPLSVYPQETQYF. CDR3 DNA: TGCAGTGCTAGCCCCTTAAGTGTCTACCCACAAGAGACCCAGTACTTC.

This clonotype was detected only a few times. The chain couples TRBV24-1 to TRBJ2-1; tentative D call: TRBD2 (5 bases). Germline CDR1 reads KGHDR; CDR2 reads SFDVKD. V lost 7 bases and J lost 0, with 9 bases in between. The CDR3 runs to 14 residues. The CDR3 DNA sequence: TGTGCCACCAGAAGCGGAAGCTCCTACAATGAGCAGTTCTTC. Translating it yields CATRSGSSYNEQFF.

There are many counts of this clonotype. CDR3 nucleotide sequence: TGCGCCAGCAGTGCGGGACCCCAAGAGACCCAGTACTTC. Translated: CASSAGPQETQYF. The gene calls are TRBV4-1 and TRBJ2-5; D perhaps matches TRBD2 (6 bases). Germline CDR1 and CDR2: MGHRA and YSYEKL. Trimming took 6 bases from V and 1 from J, leaving 9 bases between them. This CDR3 comprises 13 residues.

To note about this clonotype: The CDR3 does not close with the conserved phenylalanine or tryptophan, likely indicating a read error. This rearrangement joins TRBV6-1 to TRBJ2-1, with D possibly TRBD2 on 5 matching bases. V was cut by 5 bases and J by 10 bases, with 12 bases left in between. Looked up from germline, CDR1 is MNHNS and CDR2 is SASEGT. The CDR3 loop spans 12 amino acids. The CDR3 is CASSLANREQFL. In DNA, the CDR3 is TGTGCCAGCAGTCTAGCTAACCGGGAGCAGTTCCTC.

This clonotype was counted many times. This chain joins TRBV20-1 and TRBJ2-5, with TRBD2 matching 7 bases. The J segment lost 6 bases and the V segment lost 2 bases, leaving 24 bases of the junction unmatched. The CDR3 runs to 19 residues. Germline V gene lookup returns CDR1 DFQATT and CDR2 SNEGSKA (reference sequence). CDR3 DNA: TGCAGTGCTAGACCCGGGGGGAGCGGCGACCGCGGGACCAAAAAGACCCAGTACTTC. As protein: CSARPGGSGDRGTKKTQYF.

This clonotype was picked up many times. The chain has TRBV12-3 or TRBV12-4 and TRBJ2-3; 9 positions match TRBD2. Trimming cost V 3 bases and J 4 bases; bases outside gene matches: 5. The CDR3 spans 15 residues. The CDR3 coding sequence is TGTGCCAGCAGTTTTAGCGGGGGCCCGCCAGATACGCAGTATTTT. Its translation is CASSFSGGPPDTQYF.

This clonotype was seen at least ten times. This sequence joins TRBV20-1 and TRBJ2-7; 8 bases map to TRBD2. The germline V gene encodes CDR1 DFQATT and CDR2 SNEGSKA (reference sequence). This CDR3 region has 13 residues. J was trimmed by 3 bases and V by 6 bases; bases with no gene match: 7. The CDR3 DNA is TGCAGTGCGGGCCGAAGCGGGAGCTACGAGCAGTACTTC. Its protein is CSAGRSGSYEQYF.

This clonotype was observed a few times. This chain joins TRBV29-1 and TRBJ1-4, with no clear D. The V end was cut by 2 bases, the J end by 8 bases, with 12 bases between. Germline CDR1 and CDR2: SQVTM and ANQGSEA. CDR3 length: 13 residues. CDR3 bases: TGCAGCGTTGAACCGGGGTCGGGAGAAAAACTGTTTTTT. It encodes CSVEPGSGEKLFF.

This clonotype appeared a few times. The chain recombines TRBV6-1 with TRBJ1-4, with D possibly TRBD1 on 5 matching bases. The V gene lost 6 bases and the J gene lost 5 bases, with 10 bases spanning the gap. CDR1 MNHNS and CDR2 SASEGT come from the germline V gene. The CDR3 extends over 13 amino acids. The CDR3 DNA follows: TGTGCCAGCAGCGACAGATCGAATGAAAAACTGTTTTTT. Its translation is CASSDRSNEKLFF.

The J gene is TRBJ2-4, the V gene TRBV6-4; TRBD1 might be the D (5 bases). CDR1 and CDR2 (germline): MRHNA, SNTAGT. Trimming pared 0 bases from V and 9 bases from J, leaving 12 bases between. There are 14 residues in the CDR3. Here the CDR3 DNA reads TGTGCCAGCAGTGACTCCCCAGGACAAGCCATTCAGTACTTC. It yields the protein CASSDSPGQAIQYF.

This clonotype was detected ten times or more. J is TRBJ2-1 and V is TRBV5-1; D is unresolved. From germline, CDR1 is SGHRS and CDR2 YFSETQ. This CDR3 comprises 14 residues. Trimming took 4 bases from V and 0 from J, leaving 8 bases between them. For the CDR3, the DNA is TGCGCCAGCAGCGGGCGGATCTCCTACAATGAGCAGTTCTTC. Its translation: CASSGRISYNEQFF.

There are many counts of this clonotype. The J gene is TRBJ2-1, the V gene TRBV29-1; 10 bases line up with TRBD2. This CDR3 has 14 residues. Germline-derived CDR1 and CDR2 are SQVTM and ANQGSEA. After removal of 5 bases from V and 4 bases from J, the junction contained 5 bases not matched to a gene. The CDR3 DNA reads TGCAGCGTTCTTAGCGGGAGGCAGTACAATGAGCAGTTCTTC. It translates to CSVLSGRQYNEQFF.

This clonotype showed up many times. The chain couples TRBV20-1 to TRBJ1-4, with a possible D match to TRBD1 (6 bases). Germline values: CDR1 DFQATT, CDR2 SNEGSKA (reference sequence). With 7 bases removed from V and 5 bases from J, the gap between germline ends came to 17 bases. The CDR3 extends over 14 amino acids. CDR3 sequence (DNA): TGCAGTGGGAGCGGGGGACAACTCAATGAAAAACTGTTTTTT. Translated: CSGSGGQLNEKLFF.

This clonotype was counted a few times. The V gene is TRBV10-3, the J gene TRBJ2-1; D uncertain. With 6 bases removed from V and 2 bases from J, the gap between germline ends came to 8 bases. Germline V gives CDR1 ENHRY, CDR2 SYGVKD. The CDR3 covers 13 residues. CDR3 nucleotides: TGTGCCATCAGGACTGATCCCTACAATGAGCAGTTCTTC. Its translation is CAIRTDPYNEQFF.

This clonotype has ten or more counts. The chain combines TRBV7-2 with TRBJ1-1, with D maybe TRBD1 (5 bases). The V and J ends lost 6 bases and 1 base respectively, with 12 bases between them. CDR3 size: 14 residues. CDR1 and CDR2 (germline): SGHTA, FQGNSA. DNA for the CDR3: TGTGCCAGCAGTCCCCGCAGGGAGAACACTGAAGCTTTCTTT. It translates to CASSPRRENTEAFF.

Many counts were recorded for this clonotype. This chain connects TRBV7-9 to TRBJ1-1, with a tentative D call TRBD1 (6 bases). Germline V gene data show CDR1 as SEHNR and CDR2 as FQNEAQ (reference sequence). Between the trimmed V and J ends, which lost 4 bases and 3 bases, there was a span of 12 bases. The CDR3 has 14 residues. The CDR3 spells CASSSQGGDTEAFF. DNA of the CDR3: TGTGCCAGCAGCTCACAGGGAGGGGACACTGAAGCTTTCTTT.

This clonotype has a count of ten or more. The CDR3 bases are TGTGCCAGCAGCTTTGCGGGCGGGAGAGACAATGAGCAGTTCTTC. This sequence encodes CASSFAGGRDNEQFF. The genes are TRBV7-9 and TRBJ2-1; 7 positions agree with TRBD2. The ends lost 3 bases at V and 5 bases at J; junction bases unmatched: 7. The CDR3 has 15 residues. Germline lookup yields CDR1 SEHNR and CDR2 FQNEAQ (reference sequence).

This clonotype appeared many times. This chain links TRBV20-1 with TRBJ2-4, with D possibly being TRBD2 (6 bases). Germline loops: CDR1 DFQATT, CDR2 SNEGSKA (reference sequence). The V and J ends lost 5 bases and 0 bases respectively, with 8 bases between them. The CDR3 is made up of 13 amino acids. CDR3 nucleotide sequence: TGCAGTGCTGGCGGGATAGCCAAAAACATTCAGTACTTC. Its protein product is CSAGGIAKNIQYF.

This clonotype has at least ten counts. V gene TRBV7-6 combines with J gene TRBJ2-5; TRBD2 agrees at 7 bases. With 5 bases clipped from V and 2 bases from J, the junction kept 2 bases outside the gene matches. The V gene's germline CDR1 is SGHVS and CDR2 FNYEAQ. The CDR3 totals 13 residues. In DNA form, the CDR3 reads TGTGCCAGCAGCCAGCGGGAACAAGAGACCCAGTACTTC. Its protein is CASSQREQETQYF.

This clonotype was picked up many times. The chain is built from TRBV20-1 and TRBJ2-7; possibly TRBD1 for D (6 bases). This CDR3 is built from 13 residues. V shed 3 bases and J shed 4 bases, with 13 bases lying between them. CDR1 is DFQATT and CDR2 is SNEGSKA in the germline V gene (reference sequence). The CDR3 loop reads CSASDHRVYEQYF. The DNA for the CDR3 is TGCAGTGCTAGTGATCACAGGGTGTACGAGCAGTACTTC.

This clonotype showed up many times. The chain couples TRBV6-2 or TRBV6-3 to TRBJ2-2, with a possible D match to TRBD2 (6 bases). This CDR3 region has 16 residues. CDR1 and CDR2 (germline): MNHEY, SVGEGT. Trimming removed 6 bases from V and 5 bases from J, with 19 bases in between. CDR3 loop: CASSRLSIAGTGELFF. The CDR3 DNA reads as TGTGCCAGCAGCCGATTATCAATCGCGGGAACCGGGGAGCTGTTTTTT.